What follows are 20 T cell receptor beta chains derived from one specimen sequenced in a study of blood T cell repertoires in COVID-19 (dated by TCRdb to the early 2020s). Receptor amplification or capture employed the immunoSEQ multiplex PCR assay. TCRdb stores this immuneACCESS table with in-frame sequences only. Part of the clones is absent; in the studies checked, under half of the shortfall reflects unresolved V genes, and no reason is known for the rest. Counted in this sample were fewer than 500,000 clones; 75% to 90% of them appeared once. The ten largest make up approximately 1.2% of the sample. The sample taken for sequencing was PBMCs or T cells enriched from blood (not recorded which). The origin of the receptors is a man aged 25-45 years who had recovered from COVID-19.

The chain recombines TRBV15 with TRBJ2-3, with 7 nucleotides matching TRBD2. The CDR3 is 15 residues long. Germline V gene lookup returns CDR1 LNHNV and CDR2 YYDKDF (reference sequence). Trimming removed 4 bases from V and 1 base from J; junction bases left unmatched: 5. Here the CDR3 DNA reads TGTGCCACCAGCAAAGGACTAGTCGGCACAGATACGCAGTATTTT. This encodes CATSKGLVGTDTQYF.

The rearrangement joins TRBV27 to TRBJ2-7; 9 bases are a match to TRBD1. Unmatched junction bases numbered 11, after V lost 6 bases and J lost 5 bases. The CDR3 loop spans 15 amino acids. Germline values: CDR1 MNHEY, CDR2 SMNVEV (reference sequence). The CDR3 DNA is TGTGCCAGCAGAGCTCGGGACAGGGATTTCAACGAGCAGTACTTC. Protein product: CASRARDRDFNEQYF.

The rearrangement links TRBV13 to TRBJ1-2; 10 nucleotides line up with TRBD1. V was clipped by 3 bases and J by 8 bases; unmatched bases: 6. Germline V lookup: CDR1 PRHDT, CDR2 FYEKMQ (reference sequence). CDR3 length: 14 residues. CDR3 nucleotide sequence: TGTGCCAGCAGCTTCGGGACAGGGGAAAGCGGCTACACCTTC. This gives the protein CASSFGTGESGYTF. Using reference TRBV13 and TRBJ1-2 for the parts outside the CDR3, the full variable domain is AAGVIQSPRHLIKEKRETATLKCYPIPRHDTVYWYQQGPGQDPQFLISFYEKMQSDKGSIPDRFSAQQFSDYHSELNMSSLELGDSALYFCASSFGTGESGYTFGSGTRLTVV.

This rearrangement joins TRBV2 to TRBJ1-2; D gene ambiguous. Trimming stripped 5 bases from V and 4 bases from J, with 8 bases between. Germline V gene sequence: CDR1 SNHLY, CDR2 FYNNEI. This CDR3 has 12 amino acids. CDR3: CASSTSSYGYTF. The CDR3 coding sequence is TGTGCCAGCAGTACGAGTAGCTATGGCTACACCTTC.

The chain is built from TRBV19 and TRBJ1-3; D call uncertain. The germline CDR1 and CDR2 sequences are LNHDA and SQIVND (reference sequence). V was shortened by 8 bases and J by 0 bases, with 8 bases between the two germline ends. The CDR3 has 13 amino acids. The CDR3 loop reads CASAGFSGNTIYF. The DNA for the CDR3 is TGTGCCAGTGCCGGGTTCTCTGGAAACACCATATATTTT.

This chain links TRBV27 with TRBJ2-3; 7 bases are shared with TRBD2. The germline CDR1 and CDR2 sequences are MNHEY and SMNVEV (reference sequence). This CDR3 is built from 16 residues. J gave up 3 bases and V 5 bases, and 11 bases lay outside the gene matches. The CDR3 DNA reads TGTGCCAGCAGTCCCAACGGGGGGAGTACAACAGATACGCAGTATTTT. The encoded protein is CASSPNGGSTTDTQYF.

This chain connects TRBV15 to TRBJ1-2; D unclear. V shed 4 bases and J shed 3 bases, with 9 bases lying between them. CDR3 length equals 13 residues. CDR1 is LNHNV and CDR2 is YYDKDF in the germline V gene (reference sequence). The CDR3 sequence: CATSTSPYYGYTF. For the CDR3, the DNA is TGTGCCACCAGCACTTCCCCCTACTATGGCTACACCTTC.

The chain has TRBV24-1 and TRBJ2-3; 9 bases line up with TRBD2. Germline V gives CDR1 KGHDR, CDR2 SFDVKD. After removal of 0 bases from V and 3 bases from J, the junction contained 3 bases not matched to a gene. The CDR3 consists of 16 residues. In DNA form, the CDR3 reads TGTGCCACCAGTGATTTGCCGCGGGAGGGAACAGATACGCAGTATTTT. Its translation: CATSDLPREGTDTQYF.

The chain carries TRBV4-1 and TRBJ1-3, with a weak D call TRBD1 (5 bases). This CDR3 is 17 amino acids long. Trimming cost V 2 bases and J 3 bases, with 17 bases left between them. The germline CDR1 and CDR2 sequences are MGHRA and YSYEKL. Written as DNA, the CDR3 is TGCGCCAGCAGCCAATTGACAGTCAACTTGAATGGAAACACCATATATTTT. Amino acid sequence: CASSQLTVNLNGNTIYF.

The V call is TRBV7-6, the J call TRBJ1-3, with D hard to call. Germline V gene data show CDR1 as SGHVS and CDR2 as FNYEAQ. This CDR3 region has 15 residues. Trimming took 5 bases from V and 2 from J, leaving 13 bases between them. The DNA of the CDR3 is TGTGCCAGCAGCCCATTGGCTGAGGCTGGAAACACCATATATTTT. Translating gives CASSPLAEAGNTIYF.

The chain combines TRBV4-1 with TRBJ2-5, with 7 bases fitting TRBD1. The germline CDR1 and CDR2 sequences are MGHRA and YSYEKL. The CDR3 contains 14 residues. V shed 3 bases and J 5 bases; nucleotides not matched to a gene: 6. CDR3 DNA sequence: TGCGCCAGCAGCCACAGACAGGGCTTTGAGACCCAGTACTTC. Amino acid sequence: CASSHRQGFETQYF.

The count of this clone is one. The chain carries TRBV28 and TRBJ2-1, with D possibly TRBD2 on 6 matching bases. This CDR3 comprises 15 residues. V lost 1 base, J lost 7 bases, and 14 bases lay in between. The germline V gene has CDR1 MDHEN and CDR2 SYDVKM. The CDR3 DNA reads as TGTGCCAGCAGTTTATACGGTCTAGCGAAAAATGAGCAGTTCTTC. It encodes CASSLYGLAKNEQFF. Looking up the rest from reference TRBV28 and TRBJ2-1 gives the full variable domain: DVKVTQSSRYLVKRTGEKVFLECVQDMDHENMFWYRQDPGLGLRLIYFSYDVKMKEKGDIPEGYSVSREKKERFSLILESASTNQTSMYLCASSLYGLAKNEQFFGPGTRLTVL.

The rearrangement joins TRBV2 to TRBJ1-5; D possibly corresponds to TRBD1 (5 bases). CDR3 length equals 14 residues. In germline, CDR1 is SNHLY, CDR2 FYNNEI. The germline V and J ends were trimmed by 10 bases and 0 bases, with 13 bases remaining between them. The CDR3 sequence: CATKDTSSNQPQHF. CDR3 sequence (DNA): TGTGCCACCAAGGACACCTCTAGCAATCAGCCCCAGCATTTT.

A single count supports this clone. This chain connects TRBV5-4 to TRBJ1-2, with 8 bases identical to TRBD1. The V and J ends lost 5 bases and 3 bases, in that order; junction bases with no gene match: 15. Germline CDR1 SGHNT, CDR2 YYREEE (reference sequence). CDR3 length equals 17 residues. CDR3 in amino acids: CASSPQGAQRVDYGYTF. The CDR3 bases are TGTGCCAGCAGTCCTCAGGGGGCGCAGAGAGTCGACTATGGCTACACCTTC.

This clone has a handful of counts. The rearrangement joins TRBV5-1 to TRBJ1-2; 7 positions agree with TRBD1. Trimming cost V 5 bases and J 2 bases; bases outside gene matches: 9. This CDR3 region has 15 residues. Germline-derived CDR1 and CDR2 are SGHRS and YFSETQ. CDR3 amino acids: CASSPGGQWNYGYTF. Here the CDR3 DNA reads TGCGCCAGCAGTCCAGGGGGTCAGTGGAACTATGGCTACACCTTC.

This clone was recorded once. The chain employs TRBV19 and TRBJ2-1, with a tentative D call TRBD2 (6 bases). Trimming removed 7 bases at V and 0 bases at J, with 16 bases between. This CDR3 spans 16 amino acids. Germline values: CDR1 LNHDA, CDR2 SQIVND (reference sequence). CDR3 in amino acids: CASTSLAVSSYNEQFF. The CDR3 region has the DNA TGTGCCAGTACCAGTTTAGCGGTGAGCTCCTACAATGAGCAGTTCTTC. The full variable domain, completed using reference TRBV19 and TRBJ2-1, is DGGITQSPKYLFRKEGQNVTLSCEQNLNHDAMYWYRQDPGQGLRLIYYSQIVNDFQKGDIAEGYSVSREKKESFPLTVTSAQKNPTAFYLCASTSLAVSSYNEQFFGPGTRLTVL.

V and J are TRBV20-1 and TRBJ2-1, with 7 nucleotides matching TRBD2. Germline CDR1 is DFQATT and CDR2 is SNEGSKA (reference sequence). The V segment lost 3 bases and the J segment 6 bases; nucleotides outside the gene matches: 8. CDR3 size: 14 residues. Here the CDR3 reads CSASRLTGGNEQFF. DNA for the CDR3: TGCAGTGCTAGTCGTCTTACGGGAGGCAATGAGCAGTTCTTC.

The rearrangement uses TRBV25-1 and TRBJ2-5, with D unclear. The CDR3 is 13 residues long. V was pared by 9 bases and J by 2 bases, with 13 bases between. Germline assignment: CDR1 MGHDK and CDR2 SYGVNS. The CDR3: CASCLSGQETQYF. DNA for the CDR3: TGTGCCAGTTGCCTATCCGGGCAAGAGACCCAGTACTTC.

J is TRBJ1-4 and V is TRBV7-9, with D possibly matching TRBD1 (5 bases). The CDR3 extends over 17 amino acids. CDR1 and CDR2 from the germline V gene are SEHNR and FQNEAQ (reference sequence). V was pared by 5 bases and J by 1 base, with 17 bases between. This CDR3 reads CASSPGGGAGTNEKLFF. In DNA form, the CDR3 reads TGTGCCAGCAGCCCCGGGGGGGGAGCCGGAACTAATGAAAAACTGTTTTTT.

The J gene is TRBJ2-3, the V gene TRBV19, with 11 bases lining up with TRBD2. CDR1 is LNHDA and CDR2 is SQIVND in the germline V gene (reference sequence). This CDR3 region has 14 residues. The junction had 9 bases not matched to a gene; V was cut back by 8 bases and J by 8 bases. The CDR3 DNA reads as TGTGCCAGTCAGGGACTAGCGGCACAGGGTACGCAGTATTTT. This encodes CASQGLAAQGTQYF.